The clone carrying this TCR beta chain occurred once. This specimen belongs to a study of blood T cell repertoires in COVID-19. Under the authors' procedure: Reference gene primer amplification yielded estimated nucleated cell counts. This table comes from immunoSEQ multiplex PCR, and its TCRdb copy is limited to in-frame clones, with some not included. V and J calls and clone size are copied from that table; D and trimming were computed from the DNA. The sample records fewer than 150,000 clones, approximately 84% being singletons. The CDR3 runs to 16 residues. Trimming cost V 3 bases and J 4 bases, with 18 bases left between them. In germline, CDR1 is MNHNS, CDR2 SASEGT.

The TCR was taken from a human donor in a cohort sampled during active COVID-19. The chain couples TRBV6-1 to TRBJ1-2; TRBD1 is a possible D gene (5 bases). Sequencing was performed on peripheral blood. The CDR3 nucleotides read TGTGCCAGCAGTGAGGGGGTACCGGGGGATGTCTATGGCTACACCTTC. It codes for CASSEGVPGDVYGYTF.